The 22 T cell receptor beta chains below were found in one sample sequenced in a study of CD8 T cells in Susac syndrome. An amount of RNA that ranged from about 0.45 to 1 ug was reverse transcribed with random hexamers. MiXCR was run by TCRdb on the immunoSEQ multiplex PCR reads, yielding one entry per CDR3 protein. The table records about 290,000 distinct CDR3 sequences, around nine tenths of them present only once. Sequences were obtained from CD8+ T cells from PBMCs. The receptor set was obtained from a human donor with multiple sclerosis.

This rearrangement joins TRBV27 to TRBJ2-1; D possibly matches TRBD1 or TRBD2 (6 bases each). Per germline, CDR1 MNHEY and CDR2 SMNVEV (reference sequence). The ends were cut back, 2 bases at V and 6 bases at J, with 17 bases in the middle. This CDR3 spans 16 amino acids. The CDR3 nucleotides read TGTGCCAGCAGTTTAATCGGGGGCCAGGGGATCAATGAGCAGTTCTTC. Translated: CASSLIGGQGINEQFF.

The V and J genes are TRBV20-1 and TRBJ2-7; 7 bases agree with TRBD1. Trimming took 0 bases from V and 5 from J; bases not matched to a gene: 10. The germline V gene encodes CDR1 DFQATT and CDR2 SNEGSKA (reference sequence). The CDR3 runs to 15 residues. The CDR3 loop is CSARDHRGPPDEQYF. CDR3 in DNA: TGCAGTGCTAGAGATCATAGGGGGCCCCCGGACGAGCAGTACTTC.

The V gene is TRBV4-2, the J gene TRBJ2-1; possible D gene TRBD2, 6 bases. Germline assignment: CDR1 LGHNA and CDR2 YNFKEQ. The CDR3 has 15 residues. V dropped 0 bases and J dropped 7 bases, with 13 bases sitting between them. CDR3 sequence: CASSQDRLARNEQFF. CDR3 nucleotides: TGTGCCAGCAGCCAAGATCGCCTAGCGAGGAATGAGCAGTTCTTC.

The rearrangement uses TRBV20-1 and TRBJ1-2; D possibly corresponds to TRBD1 (5 bases). The CDR3 has 13 amino acids. Trimming pared 0 bases from V and 8 bases from J, leaving 13 bases between. Per the germline V gene, CDR1 is DFQATT and CDR2 is SNEGSKA (reference sequence). The CDR3 sequence is CSARDGGAGGYTF. The CDR3 nucleotides read TGCAGTGCTAGAGATGGAGGGGCCGGCGGCTACACCTTC.

This chain uses TRBV15 with TRBJ1-6; 8 bases line up with TRBD1. The CDR3 loop spans 16 amino acids. V gave up 1 base and J gave up 7 bases; unmatched junction bases: 6. Germline V CDR1 and CDR2: LNHNV, YYDKDF (reference sequence). The CDR3 protein is CATSRGETGVNSPLHF. CDR3 DNA: TGTGCCACCAGCAGAGGGGAGACAGGGGTGAATTCACCCCTCCACTTT.

This chain connects TRBV27 to TRBJ2-1, with 12 bases fitting TRBD2. CDR3 size: 15 residues. V dropped 4 bases and J dropped 5; count of bases not matched to a gene: 3. Germline loops: CDR1 MNHEY, CDR2 SMNVEV (reference sequence). The CDR3 protein is CASSSGLAGHNEQFF. The CDR3, as DNA: TGTGCCAGCAGTTCAGGACTAGCGGGGCACAATGAGCAGTTCTTC.

This clonotype was seen a single time. The chain uses TRBV24-1 and TRBJ1-1, with TRBD1 identical over 7 bases. The CDR3 loop spans 16 amino acids. Germline V lookup: CDR1 KGHDR, CDR2 SFDVKD. Germline trimming cut 6 bases from V and 0 bases from J; bases unmatched to any gene: 9. The CDR3 here is CATSPSGTDMNTEAFF. DNA for the CDR3: TGTGCCACCAGTCCATCCGGGACAGATATGAACACTGAAGCTTTCTTT.

The chain carries TRBV7-9 and TRBJ1-1; D gene uncertain. Germline CDR1 SEHNR, CDR2 FQNEAQ (reference sequence). Between the trimmed V and J ends, which lost 1 base and 0 bases, there was a span of 12 bases. The CDR3 covers 16 residues. This CDR3 is CASSLDPLGMNTEAFF. CDR3 DNA sequence: TGTGCCAGCAGCTTAGACCCACTAGGAATGAACACTGAAGCTTTCTTT.

This clonotype was counted between two and nine times. The chain is built from TRBV4-2 and TRBJ1-1; D remains unclear. The V end lost 2 bases, the J end lost 1 base, and 5 bases lay between the germline ends. CDR1 and CDR2 (germline): LGHNA, YNFKEQ. This CDR3 region has 13 residues. For the CDR3, the DNA is TGTGCCAGCAGCCAACCAGGGAACACTGAAGCTTTCTTT. This sequence encodes CASSQPGNTEAFF.

The J gene is TRBJ2-5, the V gene TRBV30, with TRBD2 as a possible D gene (7 bases). The germline V gene has CDR1 GTSNPN and CDR2 SVGIG (reference sequence). Trimming took 1 base from V and 5 from J, leaving 11 bases between them. This CDR3 spans 13 amino acids. DNA of the CDR3: TGTGCCTGGAGTGACGGGGGGCGCGAGACCCAGTACTTC. This encodes CAWSDGGRETQYF. Combining the CDR3 with reference TRBV30 and TRBJ2-5 gives the whole variable domain SQTIHQWPATLVQPVGSPLSLECTVEGTSNPNLYWYRQAAGRGLQLLFYSVGIGQISSEVPQNLSASRPQDRQFILSSKKLLLSDSGFYLCAWSDGGRETQYFGPGTRLLVL.

The rearrangement joins TRBV10-3 to TRBJ1-5; the D is unclear. V lost 4 bases and J lost 0, with 13 bases in between. Germline CDR1 and CDR2: ENHRY and SYGVKD. CDR3 length equals 16 residues. The CDR3 here is CAISVNGRNSNQPQHF. In DNA form, the CDR3 reads TGTGCCATCAGTGTCAATGGACGGAATAGCAATCAGCCCCAGCATTTT.

The chain has TRBV19 and TRBJ2-7; D perhaps matches TRBD2 (6 bases). In germline, CDR1 is LNHDA, CDR2 SQIVND (reference sequence). This CDR3 is built from 13 residues. V lost 5 bases, J lost 2 bases, and 10 bases lay in between. CDR3 nucleotide sequence: TGTGCCAGTAGTGCGACTAGAACCTACGAGCAGTACTTC. Encoded protein: CASSATRTYEQYF.

The J gene is TRBJ2-5, the V gene TRBV4-1; either TRBD1 or TRBD2 may supply D (5 bases each). Deletions cut 0 bases from V and 2 bases from J, with 10 bases between. The CDR3 has 15 amino acids. Germline V gene data show CDR1 as MGHRA and CDR2 as YSYEKL. CDR3 bases: TGCGCCAGCAGCCAAGATGAGGGGTGGCAAGAGACCCAGTACTTC. Translating it yields CASSQDEGWQETQYF.

This sequence joins TRBV27 and TRBJ1-6; no clear D. Looked up from germline, CDR1 is MNHEY and CDR2 is SMNVEV (reference sequence). Between the trimmed V and J ends, which lost 0 bases and 7 bases, there was a span of 10 bases. The length of the CDR3 is 15 residues. The CDR3 region has the DNA TGTGCCAGCAGTTTATCTGCGGGGAGCAATTCACCCCTCCACTTT. It is translated as CASSLSAGSNSPLHF.

This clonotype was seen once. This CDR3 reads CASSLYTGRNTEAFF. For the CDR3, the DNA is TGCGCCAGCAGCTTGTACACAGGGCGGAACACTGAAGCTTTCTTT. V gene TRBV5-1 combines with J gene TRBJ1-1; D might be TRBD1 (6 bases). Trimming left V 1 base short and J 1 base short, with 11 bases between. The CDR3 is 15 residues long. Germline loops: CDR1 SGHRS, CDR2 YFSETQ.

This sequence joins TRBV5-1 and TRBJ2-7, with TRBD1 as a possible D gene (5 bases). The CDR3 is made up of 16 amino acids. Germline V gives CDR1 SGHRS, CDR2 YFSETQ. V dropped 4 bases and J dropped 2 bases, with 19 bases sitting between them. Here the CDR3 DNA reads TGCGCCAGCAGCCCTGAGTTCCAGGGAATCCCCTACGAGCAGTACTTC. Amino acid sequence: CASSPEFQGIPYEQYF.

The chain combines TRBV7-3 with TRBJ2-6; D remains unclear. V was cut by 4 bases and J by 0 bases, with 10 bases left in between. Per germline, CDR1 SGHTA and CDR2 FQGTGA. This CDR3 is 16 amino acids long. CDR3 bases: TGTGCCAGCAGCTATGATTTGAGCTCTGGGGCCAACGTCCTGACTTTC. Its translation is CASSYDLSSGANVLTF.

The rearrangement joins TRBV7-9 to TRBJ2-3; TRBD2 might be the D (5 bases). CDR3 length: 17 amino acids. V was cut by 5 bases and J by 1 base, with 19 bases left in between. The V gene's germline CDR1 is SEHNR and CDR2 FQNEAQ (reference sequence). The CDR3 region has the DNA TGTGCCAGCAGCCCCTCGAGGGAACTCGTTGGCACAGATACGCAGTATTTT. Amino acids: CASSPSRELVGTDTQYF. Combining the CDR3 with reference TRBV7-9 and TRBJ2-3 gives the whole variable domain DTGVSQNPRHKITKRGQNVTFRCDPISEHNRLYWYRQTLGQGPEFLTYFQNEAQLEKSRLLSDRFSAERPKGSFSTLEIQRTEQGDSAMYLCASSPSRELVGTDTQYFGPGTRLTVL.

V and J are TRBV28 and TRBJ2-1, with D uncertain. Germline V CDR1 and CDR2: MDHEN, SYDVKM. CDR3 length: 13 amino acids. With 6 bases removed from V and 0 bases from J, the gap between germline ends came to 6 bases. The CDR3 sequence is CASRPRSYNEQFF. Written as DNA, the CDR3 is TGTGCCAGCAGGCCCCGCTCCTACAATGAGCAGTTCTTC.

This clonotype has just one count. V is TRBV9 and J is TRBJ1-2; D is uncertain. V lost 0 bases and J 4 bases, leaving 13 bases between the germline ends. The CDR3 length is 15 residues. CDR1 and CDR2 (germline): SGDLS, YYNGEE. CDR3 sequence reads: CASSVAQTSGYGYTF. In DNA, the CDR3 is TGTGCCAGCAGCGTAGCGCAGACATCGGGCTATGGCTACACCTTC. Complete variable domain (other parts from reference TRBV9 and TRBJ1-2): DSGVTQTPKHLITATGQRVTLRCSPRSGDLSVYWYQQSLDQGLQFLIQYYNGEERAKGNILERFSAQQFPDLHSELNLSSLELGDSALYFCASSVAQTSGYGYTFGSGTRLTVV.

The V and J genes are TRBV19 and TRBJ2-1; D is unclear. The CDR3 extends over 13 amino acids. Germline CDR1 is LNHDA and CDR2 is SQIVND (reference sequence). The ends were cut back, 4 bases at V and 4 bases at J, with 8 bases in the middle. The CDR3 coding sequence is TGTGCCAGTAGTAGACTGCTTTACAATGAGCAGTTCTTC. This codes for CASSRLLYNEQFF.

The table lists this clonotype with a few counts. The J gene is TRBJ1-2, the V gene TRBV29-1, with D possibly TRBD1 on 6 matching bases. The CDR3 is 12 residues long. The germline V gene has CDR1 SQVTM and CDR2 ANQGSEA. Trimming removed 8 bases at V and 4 bases at J, with 14 bases between. The CDR3 loop is CSCDRRPYGYTF. CDR3 bases: TGCAGCTGTGACAGGCGTCCCTATGGCTACACCTTC.